A single sample is the source of the 21 T cell receptor beta chains below, sequenced in a study of shared clonotypes between healthy human individuals. Naive CD8 populations comprised CD45RO-negative cells positively selected for CCR7, excluding terminally differentiated effector memory CD45RA+ cells. Only in-frame clones appear in the TCRdb table, and some are missing; sequencing was by immunoSEQ multiplex PCR. The sample holds hundreds of thousands of clones; 90% to 95% are singletons and the top ten take approximately 0.12%. Sequencing was performed on naive CD8+ T cells sorted from blood. The receptors here all came from a woman aged 25 to 39 in good health.

V and J are TRBV30 and TRBJ1-1, with D possibly matching TRBD1 (6 bases). Germline loops: CDR1 GTSNPN, CDR2 SVGIG (reference sequence). The V end was cut by 2 bases, the J end by 1 base, with 8 bases between. CDR3 length: 13 residues. The CDR3: CAWSMTGNTEAFF. In DNA, the CDR3 is TGTGCCTGGAGTATGACAGGGAACACTGAAGCTTTCTTT.

CDR3 DNA sequence: TGTGCCAGCAGTTTATGGGGCAGTCTCGAGCCCCAGCATTTT. Encoded protein: CASSLWGSLEPQHF. The gene calls are TRBV28 and TRBJ1-5; D unclear. The germline gives CDR1 MDHEN, CDR2 SYDVKM. Trimming took 0 bases from V and 8 from J, leaving 11 bases between them. This CDR3 spans 14 amino acids.

V is TRBV15 and J is TRBJ2-1, with TRBD2 matching over 8 bases. The V and J ends lost 0 bases and 8 bases, in that order; junction bases with no gene match: 9. Germline V lookup: CDR1 LNHNV, CDR2 YYDKDF (reference sequence). This CDR3 spans 16 amino acids. CDR3 region: CATSREGGRPKDEQFF. DNA for the CDR3: TGTGCCACCAGCAGAGAAGGCGGGAGGCCTAAGGATGAGCAGTTCTTC.

This clone was recorded only once. This chain uses TRBV6-5 with TRBJ2-5; D not certain. The germline gives CDR1 MNHEY, CDR2 SVGAGI. Trimming took off 6 bases at V and 1 base at J, with 15 bases between the two ends. The CDR3 is made up of 15 amino acids. The CDR3 bases are TGTGCCAGCAGCCGAACATCACAAACCCAAGAGACCCAGTACTTC. This sequence encodes CASSRTSQTQETQYF.

This sequence joins TRBV27 and TRBJ2-7; the match to TRBD2 covers 8 bases. The V gene's germline CDR1 is MNHEY and CDR2 SMNVEV (reference sequence). The CDR3 contains 14 residues. V trimming: 3 bases; J trimming: 5 bases; junction bases outside the gene matches: 6. The CDR3 DNA reads as TGTGCCAGCAGTTTGAGCGGGAGAGTCAACGAGCAGTACTTC. It yields the protein CASSLSGRVNEQYF.

The chain carries TRBV7-9 and TRBJ2-7; 13 nucleotides align to TRBD2. CDR1 and CDR2 from the germline V gene are SEHNR and FQNEAQ (reference sequence). V lost 5 bases and J lost 5; bases outside the gene matches: 0. The CDR3 runs 13 residues. CDR3 sequence: CASSGLAGDEQYF. As DNA, the CDR3 is TGTGCCAGCAGCGGACTAGCGGGAGACGAGCAGTACTTC.

The chain links TRBV5-1 to TRBJ2-7; 7 bases are a match to TRBD2. This CDR3 contains 16 residues. Germline loops: CDR1 SGHRS, CDR2 YFSETQ. J lost 0 bases, V lost 3 bases, and 9 bases had no gene match. The CDR3, as DNA: TGCGCCAGCAGCTCACCGCTAGCGGATAACTCCTACGAGCAGTACTTC. This codes for CASSSPLADNSYEQYF.

The rearrangement uses TRBV4-1 and TRBJ2-3; D gene ambiguous. Germline CDR1 and CDR2: MGHRA and YSYEKL. CDR3 length equals 14 residues. The V gene lost 4 bases and the J gene lost 0 bases, with 8 bases spanning the gap. Here the CDR3 DNA reads TGCGCCAGCAGCCCCCGGTGGAGCACAGATACGCAGTATTTT. This codes for CASSPRWSTDTQYF.

This clone came up once. This sample includes further DNA sequences coding for the same CDR3. This chain joins TRBV27 and TRBJ2-7, with D uncertain. The V gene lost 5 bases and the J gene lost 2 bases, with 10 bases spanning the gap. The CDR3 consists of 13 residues. The germline gives CDR1 MNHEY, CDR2 SMNVEV (reference sequence). The CDR3 bases are TGTGCCAGCAGTCTTGGGCGCACCTACGAGCAGTACTTC. Encoded protein: CASSLGRTYEQYF.

The rearrangement joins TRBV23-1 to TRBJ1-1; D might be TRBD1 (6 bases). TRBV23-1 is identified as an open reading frame with a role that is uncertain. This CDR3 comprises 16 residues. The V end lost 2 bases, the J end lost 2 bases, and 15 bases lay between the germline ends. Here the CDR3 reads CASSQEQGGVNTEAFF. For the CDR3, the DNA is TGCGCCAGCAGTCAAGAACAGGGTGGGGTAAACACTGAAGCTTTCTTT.

The rearrangement links TRBV5-6 to TRBJ1-4; no definite D call. V shed 1 base and J shed 0 bases, with 4 bases lying between them. The CDR3 runs 14 residues. The germline CDR1 and CDR2 sequences are SGHDT and YYEEEE. In DNA, the CDR3 is TGTGCCAGCAGCTTGCAGGCAACTAATGAAAAACTGTTTTTT. As protein: CASSLQATNEKLFF.

The chain recombines TRBV27 with TRBJ1-1; TRBD1 matches 7 bases. Germline-derived CDR1 and CDR2 are MNHEY and SMNVEV (reference sequence). The CDR3 extends over 15 amino acids. V trimming: 0 bases; J trimming: 4 bases; junction bases outside the gene matches: 5. Here the CDR3 DNA reads TGTGCCAGCAGTTTATCGTCAGGGGGTTTCACTGAAGCTTTCTTT. Protein sequence: CASSLSSGGFTEAFF.

The chain is built from TRBV6-6 and TRBJ2-3; D is ambiguous. Germline-derived CDR1 and CDR2 are MNHNY and SVGAGI (reference sequence). The CDR3 length is 14 residues. The V end lost 8 bases, the J end lost 4 bases, and 16 bases lay between the germline ends. The DNA for the CDR3 is TGTGCCAGCGTTCAGACGGAGTCGGCAGATACGCAGTATTTT. This gives the protein CASVQTESADTQYF.

This clone appeared a single time. V gene TRBV4-2 combines with J gene TRBJ2-7; 11 bases are shared with TRBD1. Germline-derived CDR1 and CDR2 are LGHNA and YNFKEQ. The trim removed 0 bases at V and 6 bases at J, leaving 7 bases unmatched. The CDR3 runs to 16 residues. For the CDR3, the DNA is TGTGCCAGCAGCCAAGATCAGGGGACAGGGGGTCTCGAGCAGTACTTC. This encodes CASSQDQGTGGLEQYF.

The J gene is TRBJ2-7, the V gene TRBV13; 12 bases fit TRBD1. V shed 5 bases and J 3 bases; nucleotides not matched to a gene: 8. Germline CDR1 is PRHDT and CDR2 is FYEKMQ (reference sequence). The CDR3 has 16 amino acids. CDR3 nucleotide sequence: TGTGCCAGCAGCGAGGGCGGGACAGGGGGCCTCTACGAGCAGTACTTC. This translates into CASSEGGTGGLYEQYF.

The rearrangement uses TRBV5-4 and TRBJ1-2; TRBD1 matches 9 bases. Germline CDR1 reads SGHNT; CDR2 reads YYREEE (reference sequence). The CDR3 consists of 16 residues. V dropped 0 bases and J dropped 4; count of bases not matched to a gene: 7. The CDR3 nucleotides read TGTGCCAGCAGCTTGGGGGCCACAGGGGGCGGCTATGGCTACACCTTC. Translation: CASSLGATGGGYGYTF.

The rearrangement links TRBV28 to TRBJ2-3; 7 nucleotides agree with TRBD2. Trimming took 3 bases from V and 4 from J; bases not matched to a gene: 10. CDR3 size: 16 residues. Germline CDR1 is MDHEN and CDR2 is SYDVKM. The CDR3 loop reads CASSFEARGGPDTQYF. CDR3 nucleotide sequence: TGTGCCAGCAGTTTTGAAGCCCGGGGAGGGCCAGATACGCAGTATTTT. Supplemented by reference TRBV28 and TRBJ2-3, the full variable domain reads DVKVTQSSRYLVKRTGEKVFLECVQDMDHENMFWYRQDPGLGLRLIYFSYDVKMKEKGDIPEGYSVSREKKERFSLILESASTNQTSMYLCASSFEARGGPDTQYFGPGTRLTVL.

V gene TRBV9 combines with J gene TRBJ1-2; D might be TRBD1 (6 bases). Looked up from germline, CDR1 is SGDLS and CDR2 is YYNGEE. V dropped 3 bases and J dropped 0 bases, with 18 bases sitting between them. This CDR3 is 17 amino acids long. CDR3 sequence: CASSGRGKDGTNYGYTF. The CDR3 nucleotides are TGTGCCAGCAGCGGCAGGGGTAAGGACGGAACTAACTATGGCTACACCTTC.

The V and J genes are TRBV11-2 and TRBJ1-1; D perhaps matches TRBD1 (5 bases). Per germline, CDR1 SGHAT and CDR2 FQNNGV. CDR3 length equals 13 residues. With 6 bases removed from V and 7 bases from J, the gap between germline ends came to 15 bases. The CDR3 nucleotides read TGTGCCAGCAGGTTGAGGGGTACGGGTGAAGCTTTCTTT. Its translation is CASRLRGTGEAFF.

The V and J genes are TRBV6-5 and TRBJ2-7; D might be TRBD1 (6 bases). CDR1 and CDR2 (germline): MNHEY, SVGAGI. V lost 1 base and J 6 bases, leaving 16 bases between the germline ends. This CDR3 is built from 15 residues. The CDR3 DNA sequence: TGTGCCAGCAGTTACTTTACCCTGGGGGCCGGCGAGCAGTACTTC. Its protein product is CASSYFTLGAGEQYF.

This chain uses TRBV29-1 with TRBJ2-7; TRBD1 aligns across 7 bases. V lost 3 bases and J lost 2; bases outside the gene matches: 7. CDR3 length equals 14 residues. Germline values: CDR1 SQVTM, CDR2 ANQGSEA. The CDR3 spells CSVENRDSPYEQYF. The CDR3 nucleotides read TGCAGCGTTGAGAACCGGGACAGCCCCTACGAGCAGTACTTC.